Reported below is one T cell receptor (beta chain). Its antigen is not known. These data are taken from a study of breast tumors, draining lymph nodes, adjacent tissues. Axillary draining lymph nodes of breast cancer patients supplied the node samples. The study's findings and limits: Data only fit, rather than demonstrated, lymph node origin of most tumor T cells. The data were judged consistent with most tumor T cells coming from lymph node and expanding in tumor. Compared with basal-like, luminal-like tumors shared significantly more repertoire with nontumor tissue. Tumor TCR diversity was below lymph nodes but above nontumor tissue.

TCRdb redid the calling of the multiplex PCR reads with MiXCR, one entry per CDR3 protein. The sample consists of 200,000 or so distinct CDR3 sequences, around 33% of them appearing once. The clonotype comes from a female donor with breast cancer. Some clones in this sample may be carry-over from other donors' samples. The sample taken for sequencing was axillary lymph node tissue.

In DNA, the CDR3 is TGTGCCAGCATGTCGGGGGGGGGCAGGGTAAATTCCGATACGCAGTATTTT. Its protein product is CASMSGGGRVNSDTQYF. The J gene is TRBJ2-3, the V gene TRBV12-3 or TRBV12-4; 8 bases map to TRBD2. V was pared by 7 bases and J by 6 bases, with 18 bases of the junction left unmatched. CDR3 length equals 17 residues.